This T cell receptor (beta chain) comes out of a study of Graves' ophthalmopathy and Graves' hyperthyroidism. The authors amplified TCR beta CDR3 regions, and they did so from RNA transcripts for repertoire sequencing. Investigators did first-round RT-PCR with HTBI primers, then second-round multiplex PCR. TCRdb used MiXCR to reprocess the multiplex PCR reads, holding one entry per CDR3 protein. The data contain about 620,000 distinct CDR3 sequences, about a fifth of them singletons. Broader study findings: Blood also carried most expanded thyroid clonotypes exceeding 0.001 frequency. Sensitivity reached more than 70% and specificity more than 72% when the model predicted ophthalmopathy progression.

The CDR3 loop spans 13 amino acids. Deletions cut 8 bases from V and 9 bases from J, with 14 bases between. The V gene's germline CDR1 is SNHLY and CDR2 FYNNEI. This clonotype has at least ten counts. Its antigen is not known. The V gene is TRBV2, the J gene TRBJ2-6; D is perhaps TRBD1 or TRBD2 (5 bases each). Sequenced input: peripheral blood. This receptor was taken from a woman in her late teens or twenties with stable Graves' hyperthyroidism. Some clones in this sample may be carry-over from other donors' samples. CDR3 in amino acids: CASGAGRNNVLTF. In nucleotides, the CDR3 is TGTGCCAGCGGGGCGGGCCGGAACAACGTCCTGACTTTC.